These T cell receptor beta chains were read from a single sample in a study of blood T cell repertoires in COVID-19. The method was immunoSEQ multiplex PCR; TCRdb's version includes in-frame clones alone and lacks a portion of them. The top ten hold about 1% of the sample, which has 250,000 to 300,000 clones, roughly 86% seen once. The sample was PBMCs or T cells enriched from blood (not recorded which). The receptors here all came from a woman in her 30s who had recovered from COVID-19. Each CDR3 is given with its conserved first and last residue. Fields, in order: D gene, clone size, V gene, J gene, CDR3 DNA, CDR3 protein. D genes are given only for firm matches. Clone size is stated in some rows and not others, as once, few, many or a class when expanded.

d_call: TRBD1; clone_size: NA; v_call: TRBV30; j_call: TRBJ1-5; cdr3_nt: TGTGCCTGGAGTGTAACAGGGGGCAATCAGCCCCAGCATTTT; cdr3_aa: CAWSVTGGNQPQHF
d_call: TRBD2; clone_size: NA; v_call: TRBV29-1; j_call: TRBJ2-1; cdr3_nt: TGCAGCGTTGAGGGACTAGCGGGTTCCTACAATGAGCAGTTCTTC; cdr3_aa: CSVEGLAGSYNEQFF
d_call: TRBD1; clone_size: NA; v_call: TRBV9; j_call: TRBJ1-2; cdr3_nt: TGTGCCAGCAGCGTAGGGGACAGGGTTTTGGATAACTATGGCTACACCTTC; cdr3_aa: CASSVGDRVLDNYGYTF
d_call: NA; clone_size: NA; v_call: TRBV5-1; j_call: TRBJ2-7; cdr3_nt: TGCGCCAGCAGCTTGGGGACCGACAGCGAGCTCTACGAGCAGTACTTC; cdr3_aa: CASSLGTDSELYEQYF
d_call: TRBD1; clone_size: NA; v_call: TRBV5-4; j_call: TRBJ2-7; cdr3_nt: TGTGCCAGCAGCTTCAGGGACAGGGAGGACGAGCAGTACTTC; cdr3_aa: CASSFRDREDEQYF
d_call: NA; clone_size: NA; v_call: TRBV15; j_call: TRBJ1-4; cdr3_nt: TGTGCCACCAGCAGATCGGGAGGTCGTGCTAATGAAAAACTGTTTTTT; cdr3_aa: CATSRSGGRANEKLFF
d_call: TRBD1; clone_size: NA; v_call: TRBV15; j_call: TRBJ1-2; cdr3_nt: TGTGCCACCAGCGGGGGCGAAGACAGGGGGCTGAACTATGGCTACACCTTC; cdr3_aa: CATSGGEDRGLNYGYTF
d_call: TRBD1; clone_size: NA; v_call: TRBV19; j_call: TRBJ1-4; cdr3_nt: TGTGCCAGTAGTCCCCGGGACAGGGGGCAAACTAATGAAAAACTGTTTTTT; cdr3_aa: CASSPRDRGQTNEKLFF
d_call: NA; clone_size: few; v_call: TRBV27; j_call: TRBJ1-2; cdr3_nt: TGTGCCAGCAGTTTCGGGGGGGGGATCTATGGCTACACCTTC; cdr3_aa: CASSFGGGIYGYTF
d_call: TRBD2; clone_size: NA; v_call: TRBV7-3; j_call: TRBJ2-3; cdr3_nt: TGTGCCAGCAGAGCGGGGGGGTCCACAGATACGCAGTATTTT; cdr3_aa: CASRAGGSTDTQYF
d_call: TRBD2; clone_size: NA; v_call: TRBV11-2; j_call: TRBJ2-4; cdr3_nt: TGTGCCAGCAGGGTTAGCGGGCGCGAAAACATTCAGTACTTC; cdr3_aa: CASRVSGRENIQYF
d_call: NA; clone_size: NA; v_call: TRBV11-2; j_call: TRBJ1-6; cdr3_nt: TGTGCCAGCAGCCTATATAATTCACCCCTCCACTTT; cdr3_aa: CASSLYNSPLHF
d_call: NA; clone_size: NA; v_call: TRBV9; j_call: TRBJ1-2; cdr3_nt: TGTGCCAGCAGCCCCGGAGAGACAGGTTCCAGTGGCTACACCTTC; cdr3_aa: CASSPGETGSSGYTF
d_call: NA; clone_size: NA; v_call: TRBV14; j_call: TRBJ2-6; cdr3_nt: TGTGCCAGCAGCCATTACAGGGTGTTCGGGGCCAACGTCCTGACTTTC; cdr3_aa: CASSHYRVFGANVLTF
d_call: TRBD2; clone_size: NA; v_call: TRBV4-1; j_call: TRBJ2-3; cdr3_nt: TGCGCCAGCGAGAAGACGGGGCTAGCGGGAGATCGTCCAGATACGCAGTATTTT; cdr3_aa: CASEKTGLAGDRPDTQYF
d_call: NA; clone_size: NA; v_call: TRBV3-1/TRBV3-2; j_call: TRBJ1-2; cdr3_nt: TGTGCCAGCAGTCGGACAGACTTTTATGGCTACACCTTC; cdr3_aa: CASSRTDFYGYTF
d_call: TRBD1; clone_size: NA; v_call: TRBV7-9; j_call: TRBJ1-2; cdr3_nt: TGTGCCAGCAGCTTAGAACAGGGGACAGTTGATGGCTACACCTTC; cdr3_aa: CASSLEQGTVDGYTF
d_call: TRBD1; clone_size: NA; v_call: TRBV7-3; j_call: TRBJ2-3; cdr3_nt: TGTGCCAGCAGCTTAGCCGGGACAGGGCTGGTGGATACGCAGTATTTT; cdr3_aa: CASSLAGTGLVDTQYF
d_call: NA; clone_size: once; v_call: TRBV6-2/TRBV6-3; j_call: TRBJ2-7; cdr3_nt: TGTGCCAGCAGTCCCGAGACATCAAGGGGCCCTCTCTACGAGCAGTACTTC; cdr3_aa: CASSPETSRGPLYEQYF
d_call: NA; clone_size: NA; v_call: TRBV6-5; j_call: TRBJ2-1; cdr3_nt: TGTGCCAGCAGTTACGGTCACAGGAGAAAGAATGAGCAGTTCTTC; cdr3_aa: CASSYGHRRKNEQFF
d_call: TRBD1; clone_size: NA; v_call: TRBV19; j_call: TRBJ1-1; cdr3_nt: TGTGCCAGTAGTACCCGACAGGGTTCCCCTGAAGCTTTCTTT; cdr3_aa: CASSTRQGSPEAFF
d_call: TRBD2; clone_size: NA; v_call: TRBV4-3; j_call: TRBJ2-1; cdr3_nt: TGCGCCAGCAGCCCTTCCCATGGGGGGGAAAACAATGAGCAGTTCTTC; cdr3_aa: CASSPSHGGENNEQFF
d_call: NA; clone_size: NA; v_call: TRBV28; j_call: TRBJ2-7; cdr3_nt: TGTGCCAGCAGCCGACTAGGGAGCTCCTACGAGCAGTACTTC; cdr3_aa: CASSRLGSSYEQYF
d_call: NA; clone_size: NA; v_call: TRBV30; j_call: TRBJ1-1; cdr3_nt: TGTGCCGGGGATTTGCGAGGGGGAAAGGTGGCTTTCTTT; cdr3_aa: CAGDLRGGKVAFF
d_call: NA; clone_size: NA; v_call: TRBV18; j_call: TRBJ1-1; cdr3_nt: TGTGCCAGCTCCGAATGGGCAGACGCGAACACTGAAGCTTTCTTT; cdr3_aa: CASSEWADANTEAFF
d_call: NA; clone_size: NA; v_call: TRBV3-1/TRBV3-2; j_call: TRBJ1-2; cdr3_nt: TGTGCCAGCAGCCAGACAGGTTCCTATGGCTACACCTTC; cdr3_aa: CASSQTGSYGYTF
d_call: TRBD2; clone_size: NA; v_call: TRBV5-8; j_call: TRBJ2-2; cdr3_nt: TGTGCCAGCAGCTTGGCCGCGACTAGCGGTAGCACCGGGGAGCTGTTTTTT; cdr3_aa: CASSLAATSGSTGELFF
d_call: TRBD1; clone_size: NA; v_call: TRBV6-6; j_call: TRBJ2-1; cdr3_nt: TGTGCCAGCAGTCTGGGCCGACAGGGTACCACCTACAATGAGCAGTTCTTC; cdr3_aa: CASSLGRQGTTYNEQFF
d_call: NA; clone_size: NA; v_call: TRBV28; j_call: TRBJ2-3; cdr3_nt: TGTGCCAGCACCACCCTCAGGGACACAGATACGCAGTATTTT; cdr3_aa: CASTTLRDTDTQYF
d_call: NA; clone_size: NA; v_call: TRBV6-2/TRBV6-3; j_call: TRBJ2-6; cdr3_nt: TGTGCCAGCAGTTTACACAGGGCTGGGGCCAACGTCCTGACTTTC; cdr3_aa: CASSLHRAGANVLTF
d_call: NA; clone_size: NA; v_call: TRBV6-2/TRBV6-3; j_call: TRBJ2-7; cdr3_nt: TGTGCCAGCAGTTACTCCGGAGGGACCTCCTACGAGCAGTACTTC; cdr3_aa: CASSYSGGTSYEQYF
d_call: NA; clone_size: NA; v_call: TRBV19; j_call: TRBJ1-3; cdr3_nt: TGTGCCAGTAGTATGGGGACTGCAGGAAACACCATATATTTT; cdr3_aa: CASSMGTAGNTIYF
d_call: NA; clone_size: NA; v_call: TRBV19; j_call: TRBJ2-7; cdr3_nt: TGTGCCAGTAGTATAGTGGCGGGGAACGAGCAGTACTTC; cdr3_aa: CASSIVAGNEQYF
d_call: TRBD2; clone_size: NA; v_call: TRBV10-3; j_call: TRBJ2-7; cdr3_nt: TGTGCCATCAGAGCGACTAGCGGTGCAACCTACGAGCAGTACTTC; cdr3_aa: CAIRATSGATYEQYF
d_call: NA; clone_size: few; v_call: TRBV2; j_call: TRBJ2-7; cdr3_nt: TGTGCCAGCAGTGAAGCTCTCCTGTTTCAGCGTCACTCCTACGAGCAGTACTTC; cdr3_aa: CASSEALLFQRHSYEQYF
d_call: TRBD1; clone_size: NA; v_call: TRBV5-1; j_call: TRBJ1-2; cdr3_nt: TGCGCCAGCAGCGGACCGGGACAGGGGTACTATGGCTACACCTTC; cdr3_aa: CASSGPGQGYYGYTF
d_call: NA; clone_size: NA; v_call: TRBV9; j_call: TRBJ2-2; cdr3_nt: TGTGCCAGCAGCGACCCGAACAGGGACCCCACCGGGGAGCTGTTTTTT; cdr3_aa: CASSDPNRDPTGELFF
d_call: NA; clone_size: once; v_call: TRBV5-4; j_call: TRBJ2-7; cdr3_nt: TGTGCCAGCAGCTTCACGGGATCGGCCTACGAGCAGTACTTC; cdr3_aa: CASSFTGSAYEQYF
d_call: TRBD1; clone_size: NA; v_call: TRBV7-9; j_call: TRBJ2-3; cdr3_nt: TGTGCCAGCACCTTCCCGGGTAAGGGGGCCGACTACACAGATACGCAGTATTTT; cdr3_aa: CASTFPGKGADYTDTQYF
d_call: NA; clone_size: few; v_call: TRBV12-5; j_call: TRBJ1-2; cdr3_nt: TGTGCTAGTGGCCCCTCCCACACAGGCGCCGGGGGCTACACCTTC; cdr3_aa: CASGPSHTGAGGYTF
d_call: TRBD1; clone_size: few; v_call: TRBV30; j_call: TRBJ1-5; cdr3_nt: TGTGCCTGGAGCCCCGCCCGGACAGGGGGACATGGTGGGCATCAGCCCCAGCATTTT; cdr3_aa: CAWSPARTGGHGGHQPQHF